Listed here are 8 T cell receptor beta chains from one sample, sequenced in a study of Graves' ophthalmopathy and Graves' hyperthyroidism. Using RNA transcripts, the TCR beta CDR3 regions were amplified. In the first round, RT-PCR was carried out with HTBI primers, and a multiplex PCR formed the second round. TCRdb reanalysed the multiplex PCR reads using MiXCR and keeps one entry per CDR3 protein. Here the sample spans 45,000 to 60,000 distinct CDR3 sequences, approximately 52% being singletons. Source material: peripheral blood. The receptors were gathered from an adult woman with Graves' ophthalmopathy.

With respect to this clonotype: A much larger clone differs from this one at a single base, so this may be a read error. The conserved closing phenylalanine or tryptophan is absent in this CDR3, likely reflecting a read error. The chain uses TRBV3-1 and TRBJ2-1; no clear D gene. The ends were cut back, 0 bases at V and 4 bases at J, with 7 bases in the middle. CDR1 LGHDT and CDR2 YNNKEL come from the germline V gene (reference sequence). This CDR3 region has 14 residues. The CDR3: CASSQDKAYNEQFS. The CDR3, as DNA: TGTGCCAGCAGCCAAGATAAAGCGTACAATGAGCAGTTCTCC.

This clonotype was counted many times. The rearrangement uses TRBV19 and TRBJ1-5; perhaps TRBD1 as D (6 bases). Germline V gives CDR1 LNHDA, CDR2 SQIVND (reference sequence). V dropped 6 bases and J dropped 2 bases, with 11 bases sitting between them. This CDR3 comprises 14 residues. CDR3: CASRPQGGNQPQHF. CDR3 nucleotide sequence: TGTGCCAGTAGGCCACAGGGAGGCAATCAGCCCCAGCATTTT.

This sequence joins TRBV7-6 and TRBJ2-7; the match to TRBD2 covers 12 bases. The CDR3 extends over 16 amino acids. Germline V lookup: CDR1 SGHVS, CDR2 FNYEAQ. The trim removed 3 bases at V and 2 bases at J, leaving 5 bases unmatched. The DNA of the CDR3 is TGTGCCAGCAGCTTGCTAGCGGGAGGGATAACCTACGAGCAGTACTTC. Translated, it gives CASSLLAGGITYEQYF.

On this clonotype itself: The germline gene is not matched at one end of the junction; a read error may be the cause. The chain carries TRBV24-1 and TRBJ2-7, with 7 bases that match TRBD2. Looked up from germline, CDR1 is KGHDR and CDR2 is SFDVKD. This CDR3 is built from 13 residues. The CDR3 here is CASSQDSGHEQHF. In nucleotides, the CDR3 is TGTGCCAGCAGCCAAGATAGCGGGCACGAGCAGCACTTC.

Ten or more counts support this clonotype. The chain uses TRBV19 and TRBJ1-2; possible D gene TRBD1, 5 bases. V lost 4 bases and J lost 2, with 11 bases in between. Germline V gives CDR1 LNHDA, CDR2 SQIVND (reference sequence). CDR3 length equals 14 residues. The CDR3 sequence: CASSKGTANYGYTF. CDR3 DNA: TGTGCCAGTAGTAAAGGGACCGCAAACTATGGCTACACCTTC.

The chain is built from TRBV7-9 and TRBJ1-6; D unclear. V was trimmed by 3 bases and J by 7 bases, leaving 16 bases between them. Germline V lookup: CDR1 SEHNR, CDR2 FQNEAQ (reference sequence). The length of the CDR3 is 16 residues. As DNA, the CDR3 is TGTGCCAGCAGCTTGGTCGGGGAGGGTGCAAATTCACCCCTCCACTTT. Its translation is CASSLVGEGANSPLHF.

CDR3 protein: CASTGGNQPQHF. The CDR3 DNA reads as TGTGCCAGTACAGGGGGCAATCAGCCCCAGCATTTT. The chain is built from TRBV19 and TRBJ1-5; the D gene is possibly TRBD1 (6 bases). Germline V lookup: CDR1 LNHDA, CDR2 SQIVND (reference sequence). This CDR3 has 12 amino acids. The V end lost 7 bases, the J end lost 2 bases, and 6 bases lay between the germline ends.

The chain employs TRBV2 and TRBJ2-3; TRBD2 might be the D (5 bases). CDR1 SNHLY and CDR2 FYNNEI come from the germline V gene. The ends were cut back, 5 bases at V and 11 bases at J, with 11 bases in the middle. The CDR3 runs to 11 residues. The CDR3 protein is CASSTEDEQYF. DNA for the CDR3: TGTGCCAGCAGTACGGAGGATGAGCAGTATTTT.